This T cell receptor (beta chain) was identified during a study of T cell responses to AZD1222 COVID-19 vaccine. Study-wide findings and caveats: CD4 TCRs linked to vaccination spanned spike, dominating at 160-218 and 743-854.

Sequencing was performed with immunoSEQ multiplex PCR; in TCRdb, only in-frame clones are kept and a portion is missing. The profile shows more than 85,000 clones, roughly 85% of them singletons. This clone was seen once. What it binds is unknown. Trimming took 2 bases from V and 6 from J, leaving 17 bases between them. The CDR3 extends over 15 amino acids. CDR1 is SGDLS and CDR2 is YYNGEE in the germline V gene. This specimen was peripheral blood, taken on day 0 of AZD1222 vaccination. This clonotype was obtained from an adult in good health. The chain recombines TRBV9 with TRBJ1-1, with D unclear. CDR3 sequence reads: CASSVVRKENPEAFF. In DNA, the CDR3 is TGTGCCAGCAGCGTGGTTAGAAAGGAAAATCCTGAAGCTTTCTTT.